This TCR beta chain was profiled in a study of cytomegalovirus exposure and HLA in healthy donors. Overall study: Tens of millions of unique TCRs, all from HLA-typed donors, were included in an early release of the data. Broader study findings: According to a later analysis, most TCR beta chains associated with CMV appeared HLA-restricted.

V shed 4 bases, J shed 4 bases, and the junction held 9 bases outside the gene matches. CDR1 is PRHDT, CDR2 FYEKMQ, per germline (reference sequence). There are 15 residues in the CDR3. Amplification used 60 Vbeta primers and 13 Jbeta primers. The assay was immunoSEQ multiplex PCR, and TCRdb's table has in-frame clones only and misses some. The table lists 110,000 or so clones, over 75% of them singletons, with around 2.6% in the top ten. For this clone: Its cognate antigen is unknown.

The V gene is TRBV13, the J gene TRBJ1-2; 7 nucleotides match TRBD1. This TCR was sampled from a woman aged 18-29 years in good health and CMV-seronegative. Source material: PBMCs. The CDR3 protein is CASSSPTGPIYGYTF. The CDR3 DNA sequence: TGTGCCAGCAGCTCTCCGACAGGGCCTATCTATGGCTACACCTTC.